This passage covers 16 T cell receptor beta chains from one sample sequenced in a study of T cells after yellow fever vaccination (dated by TCRdb to about 2019). The sample's treatment or condition label is to be understood as: live attenuated yellow fever vaccine strain. Libraries were built with 5' RACE. Sequencer: Illumina HiSeq 2500. In-frame beta chains were kept once TCRdb had trimmed the public reads at Q25 with fastp and called clones with MiXCR. When rows share a CDR3 protein, they turn into one entry using the most common DNA and genes. The sample yields approximately 300,000 distinct CDR3 sequences; about 6.9% were counted once. Around 17% of the sample comes from the top ten. The sequences come from PBMCs, collected approximately 47 days after the first yellow fever vaccination. These receptors were taken from a young man who received the YFV17D yellow fever vaccine.

The V and J genes are TRBV5-1 and TRBJ1-1; D gene unclear. V was pared by 0 bases and J by 1 base, with 10 bases between. This CDR3 has 15 amino acids. Germline-derived CDR1 and CDR2 are SGHRS and YFSETQ. The DNA for the CDR3 is TGCGCCAGCAGCTTGGGGGCTCAGCGGAACACTGAAGCTTTCTTT. It translates to CASSLGAQRNTEAFF. Complete variable domain (other parts from reference TRBV5-1 and TRBJ1-1): KAGVTQTPRYLIKTRGQQVTLSCSPISGHRSVSWYQQTPGQGLQFLFEYFSETQRNKGNFPGRFSGRQFSNSRSEMNVSTLELGDSALYLCASSLGAQRNTEAFFGQGTRLTVV.

This clonotype was counted a few times. The chain combines TRBV29-1 with TRBJ1-2; unclear D gene. Germline values: CDR1 SQVTM, CDR2 ANQGSEA. There are 12 residues in the CDR3. V was trimmed by 7 bases and J by 4 bases, leaving 13 bases between them. CDR3 amino acids: CSAAAFSYGYTF. In DNA form, the CDR3 reads TGCAGCGCCGCGGCGTTTAGCTATGGCTACACCTTC.

The table lists this clonotype with a few counts. V usage is TRBV7-9 and J usage is TRBJ2-3; 8 bases line up with TRBD2. CDR1 is SEHNR and CDR2 is FQNEAQ in the germline V gene (reference sequence). The CDR3 contains 15 residues. V dropped 2 bases and J dropped 6; count of bases not matched to a gene: 7. The CDR3 loop is CASSLLAGHGDTQYF. CDR3 bases: TGTGCCAGCAGCTTACTAGCGGGCCACGGGGATACGCAGTATTTT.

This clonotype was counted a few times. The chain links TRBV15 to TRBJ2-3; 7 nucleotides match TRBD2. V trimming: 2 bases; J trimming: 11 bases; junction bases outside the gene matches: 10. The germline V gene encodes CDR1 LNHNV and CDR2 YYDKDF (reference sequence). This CDR3 comprises 14 residues. In nucleotides, the CDR3 is TGTGCCACCAGCAGACCGGACTATCCTAGCGGGCAGTATTTT. Translation gives CATSRPDYPSGQYF.

In this sample, this clonotype turned up many times. The chain employs TRBV5-1 and TRBJ2-1; D gene uncertain. This CDR3 has 13 residues. V shed 0 bases and J shed 6 bases, with 7 bases lying between them. Per the germline V gene, CDR1 is SGHRS and CDR2 is YFSETQ. The CDR3 sequence is CASSLGLINEQFF. The CDR3 region has the DNA TGCGCCAGCAGCTTGGGACTGATCAATGAGCAGTTCTTC.

This clonotype was picked up a small number of times. The chain recombines TRBV15 with TRBJ1-5, with 8 bases fitting TRBD1. The CDR3 loop spans 14 amino acids. Per germline, CDR1 LNHNV and CDR2 YYDKDF (reference sequence). V shed 8 bases and J 8 bases; nucleotides not matched to a gene: 11. The CDR3 is CATGGQGELEPQHF. As DNA, the CDR3 is TGTGCCACCGGAGGACAGGGCGAGTTGGAGCCCCAGCATTTT.

The table lists this clonotype with a few counts. J is TRBJ2-3 and V is TRBV7-2; D unresolved. Trimming stripped 3 bases from V and 4 bases from J, with 5 bases between. Germline assignment: CDR1 SGHTA and CDR2 FQGNSA. CDR3 size: 12 residues. CDR3 residues: CASSFPSDTQYF. CDR3 in DNA: TGTGCCAGCAGCTTCCCTTCAGATACGCAGTATTTT.

This clonotype showed up just a few times. V usage is TRBV5-4 and J usage is TRBJ2-1; 10 bases fit TRBD1. Germline loops: CDR1 SGHNT, CDR2 YYREEE (reference sequence). The CDR3 contains 14 residues. The V segment lost 5 bases and the J segment 10 bases; nucleotides outside the gene matches: 9. This CDR3 reads CASSYPGQGTEQFF. The CDR3 bases are TGTGCCAGCAGTTATCCGGGACAGGGGACGGAGCAGTTCTTC.

The chain has TRBV11-2 and TRBJ2-3; unclear D gene. The germline CDR1 and CDR2 sequences are SGHAT and FQNNGV. CDR3 length: 14 residues. Trimming removed 0 bases from V and 4 bases from J, with 8 bases in between. As DNA, the CDR3 is TGTGCCAGCAGCTTAGATCCGTTCCCAGATACGCAGTATTTT. This encodes CASSLDPFPDTQYF.

This clonotype was seen more than once but under ten times. The chain's CDR3 is CASRLDPMGPLHF. CDR3 DNA sequence: TGTGCCAGCAGGCTCGACCCGATGGGACCCCTCCACTTT. This rearrangement joins TRBV5-4 to TRBJ1-6; unclear D gene. Looked up from germline, CDR1 is SGHNT and CDR2 is YYREEE (reference sequence). V was clipped by 5 bases and J by 12 bases, with 15 bases between them. This CDR3 contains 13 residues.

This clonotype was seen more than once but under ten times. CDR3 bases: TGCAGTGCTTTGACAGGGGGCTCCTACAATGAGCAGTTCTTC. Its protein product is CSALTGGSYNEQFF. The gene calls are TRBV20-1 and TRBJ2-1, with 9 nucleotides matching TRBD1. V dropped 5 bases and J dropped 0; count of bases not matched to a gene: 2. The CDR3 totals 14 residues. Looked up from germline, CDR1 is DFQATT and CDR2 is SNEGSKA (reference sequence).

The chain has TRBV6-2 or TRBV6-3 and TRBJ2-3; D might be TRBD2 (6 bases). V shed 6 bases and J shed 1 base, with 8 bases lying between them. Germline values: CDR1 MNHEY, CDR2 SVGEGT. The CDR3 sequence is 13 residues long. CDR3 bases: TGTGCCAGCAGGGGCGGGGGCACAGATACGCAGTATTTT. Translation gives CASRGGGTDTQYF.

The chain links TRBV12-3 or TRBV12-4 to TRBJ1-1; D is undetermined. This CDR3 has 14 residues. Trimming shortened V by 6 bases and J by 1 base, and 12 bases separated the two germline ends. CDR3 loop: CASRGLTENTEAFF. DNA for the CDR3: TGTGCCAGCAGGGGCCTCACAGAGAACACTGAAGCTTTCTTT.

The chain joins TRBV20-1 to TRBJ1-5; D gene unclear. The CDR3 covers 12 residues. CDR1 is DFQATT, CDR2 SNEGSKA, per germline (reference sequence). Trimming removed 6 bases at V and 1 base at J, with 7 bases between. CDR3 sequence: CSAAGSNQPQHF. Here the CDR3 DNA reads TGCAGTGCCGCCGGCAGCAATCAGCCCCAGCATTTT.

The rearrangement uses TRBV6-1 and TRBJ1-1; D remains unclear. This CDR3 comprises 14 residues. CDR1 is MNHNS, CDR2 SASEGT, per germline. Between the trimmed V and J ends, which lost 4 bases and 0 bases, there was a span of 9 bases. The CDR3 DNA is TGTGCCAGCAGTGGTTTGGGAATGAACACTGAAGCTTTCTTT. It codes for CASSGLGMNTEAFF.

V usage is TRBV11-2 and J usage is TRBJ1-1; TRBD1 is a possible D gene (5 bases). The V gene's germline CDR1 is SGHAT and CDR2 FQNNGV. The CDR3 sequence is 12 residues long. Deletions cut 2 bases from V and 10 bases from J, with 11 bases between. The chain's CDR3 is CASSLWRGGAFF. The CDR3 DNA reads TGTGCCAGCAGCTTATGGCGGGGGGGAGCTTTCTTT.